This TCR beta chain was observed in a study of T cell repertoires in cytomegalovirus infection. Overall study results and limits: Ex vivo, HLA-C-restricted CMV-specific TCR beta clonotypes prevailed over the rest of the response.

Comment on this clonotype: Its antigen is unidentified.

Trimming stripped 0 bases from V and 3 bases from J, with 10 bases between. Per the germline V gene, CDR1 is MNHEY and CDR2 is SVGEGT. This CDR3 spans 15 amino acids. TCRdb used MiXCR to reprocess the reads, holding one entry per CDR3 protein. This sample has about 110,000 distinct CDR3 sequences, with roughly 30% found just once. This TCR came from a human donor in good health (CMV status not recorded). Some clones in this sample may be carry-over from other donors' samples. V usage is TRBV6-2 or TRBV6-3 and J usage is TRBJ2-3; D is possibly TRBD2 (6 bases). This sample comprised CD8+ T cells from cultured PBMCs, obtained from culture after CMV antigen stimulation. The CDR3 here is CASSYSDGGTDTQYF. As DNA, the CDR3 is TGTGCCAGCAGTTACTCGGATGGGGGGACAGATACGCAGTATTTT.